This passage covers 26 T cell receptor beta chains from one sample sequenced in a study of blood T cell repertoires in COVID-19. Repertoires were generated with immunoSEQ multiplex PCR, while TCRdb's copy carries only in-frame clones and drops some. The repertoire holds more than 250,000 clones, 70% to 90% seen once, with roughly 4.6% in the top ten. The sequencing input was peripheral blood. These receptor sequences come from a man aged 55 to 70 who had recovered from COVID-19.

This clone was seen a few times. The V call is TRBV2, the J call TRBJ2-2; 7 bases map to TRBD2. The junction had 7 bases not matched to a gene; V was cut back by 8 bases and J by 4 bases. Looked up from germline, CDR1 is SNHLY and CDR2 is FYNNEI. The CDR3 is made up of 14 amino acids. The CDR3 here is CASEGRETTGELFF. DNA of the CDR3: TGTGCCAGCGAGGGGCGGGAGACCACCGGGGAGCTGTTTTTT.

The J gene is TRBJ2-7, the V gene TRBV4-1, with 9 positions matching TRBD2. The ends lost 2 bases at V and 7 bases at J; junction bases unmatched: 9. Per the germline V gene, CDR1 is MGHRA and CDR2 is YSYEKL. This CDR3 contains 15 residues. The chain's CDR3 is CASSQNAGGPSEQYF. As DNA, the CDR3 is TGCGCCAGCAGCCAAAATGCGGGAGGGCCTTCTGAGCAGTACTTC.

The chain couples TRBV2 to TRBJ2-5; a weak D match, TRBD1 (6 bases). The CDR3 extends over 13 amino acids. Germline assignment: CDR1 SNHLY and CDR2 FYNNEI. V lost 4 bases, J lost 2 bases, and 8 bases lay in between. The CDR3 bases are TGTGCCAGCAGTGGACAGGTACAAGAGACCCAGTACTTC. Amino acid sequence: CASSGQVQETQYF. Based on the CDR3 plus reference TRBV2 and TRBJ2-5, the full variable domain is EPEVTQTPSHQVTQMGQEVILRCVPISNHLYFYWYRQILGQKVEFLVSFYNNEISEKSEIFDDQFSVERPDGSNFTLKIRSTKLEDSAMYFCASSGQVQETQYFGPGTRLLVL.

The gene calls are TRBV19 and TRBJ2-1; TRBD2 might be the D (6 bases). With 7 bases removed from V and 8 bases from J, the gap between germline ends came to 18 bases. This CDR3 has 14 amino acids. Germline assignment: CDR1 LNHDA and CDR2 SQIVND (reference sequence). CDR3 coding DNA: TGTGCCAGTACCCTATCGGGGGTTCGGGATGAGCAGTTCTTC. It translates to CASTLSGVRDEQFF.

The rearrangement links TRBV28 to TRBJ1-6; TRBD1 aligns across 7 bases. This CDR3 is built from 16 residues. Germline values: CDR1 MDHEN, CDR2 SYDVKM. The junction had 8 bases not matched to a gene; V was cut back by 7 bases and J by 2 bases. The chain's CDR3 is CASTAGGWTYNSPLHF. The CDR3 bases are TGTGCCAGCACCGCAGGGGGATGGACCTATAATTCACCCCTCCACTTT.

The genes are TRBV7-3 and TRBJ2-6; 9 bases line up with TRBD1. CDR3 length: 16 residues. The J segment lost 3 bases and the V segment lost 6 bases, leaving 6 bases of the junction unmatched. The germline gives CDR1 SGHTA, CDR2 FQGTGA. The CDR3 nucleotides are TGTGCCAGCAGAACAGGGGGCGCGGGTGGGGCCAACGTCCTGACTTTC. It encodes CASRTGGAGGANVLTF.

There are a few counts of this clone. The chain links TRBV3-1 (or the pseudogene TRBV3-2) to TRBJ2-7; 14 bases line up with TRBD2. V lost 0 bases and J lost 3; bases outside the gene matches: 7. Germline values: CDR1 LGHDT, CDR2 YNNKEL (reference sequence). The CDR3 spans 18 residues. The CDR3 DNA reads TGTGCCAGCAGCCAAGACGTCCCCGGACTAGCGGGAGGCTACGAGCAGTACTTC. Its translation: CASSQDVPGLAGGYEQYF.

The V gene is TRBV7-2, the J gene TRBJ2-5, with 11 nucleotides matching TRBD1. The V and J ends lost 6 bases and 4 bases, in that order; junction bases with no gene match: 7. The CDR3 runs to 15 residues. Per the germline V gene, CDR1 is SGHTA and CDR2 is FQGNSA. CDR3 in amino acids: CASRYGQGAGETQYF. DNA for the CDR3: TGTGCCAGCAGATACGGACAGGGGGCTGGAGAGACCCAGTACTTC.

As regards this clone: Other DNA sequences in this specimen translate into the identical CDR3. The chain uses TRBV5-6 and TRBJ2-3; perhaps TRBD1 as D (6 bases). CDR3 length: 15 residues. The germline V and J ends were trimmed by 0 bases and 1 base, with 9 bases remaining between them. Germline V lookup: CDR1 SGHDT, CDR2 YYEEEE. CDR3 in amino acids: CASSLVAGGTDTQYF. CDR3 nucleotides: TGTGCCAGCAGCTTGGTGGCAGGGGGCACAGATACGCAGTATTTT.

This chain links TRBV15 with TRBJ2-5; a weak D match, TRBD2 (5 bases). Germline V gene data show CDR1 as LNHNV and CDR2 as YYDKDF (reference sequence). The CDR3 covers 16 residues. The V end lost 2 bases, the J end lost 6 bases, and 19 bases lay between the germline ends. CDR3 DNA: TGTGCCACCAGCAGACTGAGGCCGGCGGGCGCTCAGACCCAGTACTTC. Its translation is CATSRLRPAGAQTQYF.

V is TRBV28 and J is TRBJ2-7; 10 bases align to TRBD1. This CDR3 has 15 residues. Germline CDR1 and CDR2: MDHEN and SYDVKM. V was clipped by 2 bases and J by 1 base; unmatched bases: 2. CDR3 sequence (DNA): TGTGCCAGCAGTTTACCGGGACAGGGGTCCTACGAGCAGTACTTC. Protein product: CASSLPGQGSYEQYF.

In its sample, this clone was seen a few times. This chain joins TRBV28 and TRBJ1-5, with 7 bases matching TRBD1. Germline V gene lookup returns CDR1 MDHEN and CDR2 SYDVKM. The junction had 8 bases not matched to a gene; V was cut back by 5 bases and J by 7 bases. This CDR3 has 14 residues. The CDR3 bases are TGTGCCAGCAGTATAGAACAGGGGCGACAGCCCCAGCATTTT. Protein: CASSIEQGRQPQHF.

The chain combines TRBV6-5 with TRBJ2-4; 13 nucleotides align to TRBD2. There are 15 residues in the CDR3. V trimming: 6 bases; J trimming: 5 bases; junction bases outside the gene matches: 4. CDR1 and CDR2 from the germline V gene are MNHEY and SVGAGI. The CDR3 nucleotides read TGTGCCAGCAGACTAGCGGGAGGGGTCGAAAACATTCAGTACTTC. Its protein product is CASRLAGGVENIQYF.

The rearrangement uses TRBV2 and TRBJ1-2, with D perhaps TRBD1 (6 bases). V was clipped by 6 bases and J by 3 bases, with 8 bases between them. In germline, CDR1 is SNHLY, CDR2 FYNNEI. The CDR3 totals 12 residues. CDR3 protein: CASRGQYYGYTF. CDR3 sequence (DNA): TGTGCCAGCAGGGGACAATACTATGGCTACACCTTC.

This clone was counted once. Compared with germline, one end of the junction differs, possibly owing to a read error. The chain combines TRBV19 with TRBJ2-5, with TRBD1 matching 7 bases. This CDR3 spans 13 amino acids. The germline gives CDR1 LNHDA, CDR2 SQIVND (reference sequence). For the CDR3, the DNA is TGTGCCAGTACAGAGGGACAGCAAGGGACCCAGTACTTC. Its translation is CASTEGQQGTQYF.

This chain joins TRBV7-8 and TRBJ2-1, with D possibly being TRBD2 (5 bases). V gave up 5 bases and J gave up 9 bases, with 11 bases separating them. Germline lookup yields CDR1 SGHVS and CDR2 FQNEAQ. This CDR3 spans 12 amino acids. CDR3 coding DNA: TGTGCCAGCAGCCATACTAGAGCTGAGCAGTTCTTC. Translated, it gives CASSHTRAEQFF.

The rearrangement uses TRBV14 and TRBJ2-3; D may be TRBD2 (5 bases). Germline values: CDR1 SGHDN, CDR2 FVKESK. V was clipped by 0 bases and J by 4 bases, with 8 bases between them. CDR3 size: 14 residues. In nucleotides, the CDR3 is TGTGCCAGCAGCCAAGAGCGGGCGGCAGATACGCAGTATTTT. This codes for CASSQERAADTQYF. Filled out from reference TRBV14 and TRBJ2-3, the complete variable domain reads EAGVTQFPSHSVIEKGQTVTLRCDPISGHDNLYWYRRVMGKEIKFLLHFVKESKQDESGMPNNRFLAERTGGTYSTLKVQPAELEDSGVYFCASSQERAADTQYFGPGTRLTVL.

This chain connects TRBV18 to TRBJ2-3; D is possibly TRBD2 (6 bases). Germline CDR1 is KGHSH and CDR2 is LQKENI. The CDR3 is made up of 17 amino acids. Trimming shortened V by 3 bases and J by 4 bases, and 20 bases separated the two germline ends. The chain's CDR3 is CASSPRPLARVSDTQYF. CDR3 nucleotide sequence: TGTGCCAGCTCACCCCGTCCCCTAGCGCGGGTGTCAGATACGCAGTATTTT.

V is TRBV18 and J is TRBJ1-3; TRBD1 might be the D (5 bases). Germline CDR1 is KGHSH and CDR2 is LQKENI. CDR3 length equals 15 residues. The V end lost 2 bases, the J end lost 0 bases, and 8 bases lay between the germline ends. The CDR3 DNA reads TGTGCCAGCTCACCAGGGGCAAGCTCTGGAAACACCATATATTTT. Translating it yields CASSPGASSGNTIYF.

The chain joins TRBV19 to TRBJ2-7; 8 nucleotides align to TRBD1. The CDR3 has 16 amino acids. Germline V lookup: CDR1 LNHDA, CDR2 SQIVND (reference sequence). J lost 5 bases, V lost 5 bases, and 14 bases had no gene match. CDR3 loop: CASSPSQGVPRNEQYF. The CDR3 bases are TGTGCCAGTAGTCCATCACAGGGGGTGCCGCGGAACGAGCAGTACTTC.

The chain employs TRBV19 and TRBJ1-3; D gene uncertain. Per the germline V gene, CDR1 is LNHDA and CDR2 is SQIVND (reference sequence). The length of the CDR3 is 14 residues. The ends were cut back, 7 bases at V and 0 bases at J, with 10 bases in the middle. This CDR3 reads CASTRGDSGNTIYF. CDR3 bases: TGTGCCAGTACTCGGGGAGACTCTGGAAACACCATATATTTT.

This CDR3 is CASSLDPTGREGEKLFF. The CDR3 DNA sequence: TGTGCCAGCAGCTTAGACCCTACTGGACGGGAGGGGGAAAAACTGTTTTTT. The J gene is TRBJ1-4, the V gene TRBV13; D is possibly TRBD1 (5 bases). This CDR3 is 17 amino acids long. Trimming removed 1 base at V and 8 bases at J, with 20 bases between. CDR1 is PRHDT and CDR2 is FYEKMQ in the germline V gene (reference sequence).

The V gene is TRBV3-1 (or the pseudogene TRBV3-2), the J gene TRBJ2-5; tentative D call: TRBD2 (7 bases). V lost 4 bases and J 4 bases, leaving 19 bases between the germline ends. The CDR3 runs 16 residues. From germline, CDR1 is LGHDT and CDR2 YNNKEL (reference sequence). The CDR3 reads CASSPSNAGARETQYF. The CDR3 nucleotides read TGTGCCAGCAGCCCCTCAAACGCGGGGGCGCGAGAGACCCAGTACTTC.

This chain uses TRBV7-9 with TRBJ2-7; TRBD2 aligns across 12 bases. There are 16 residues in the CDR3. V gave up 7 bases and J gave up 1 base; unmatched junction bases: 8. In germline, CDR1 is SEHNR, CDR2 FQNEAQ (reference sequence). CDR3 nucleotide sequence: TGTGCCAGCATCTCTAGCGGGGGGGCTAGGTCCTACGAGCAGTACTTC. Amino acids: CASISSGGARSYEQYF. The full variable domain, in which reference TRBV7-9 and TRBJ2-7 provide the parts outside the CDR3, is DTGVSQNPRHKITKRGQNVTFRCDPISEHNRLYWYRQTLGQGPEFLTYFQNEAQLEKSRLLSDRFSAERPKGSFSTLEIQRTEQGDSAMYLCASISSGGARSYEQYFGPGTRLTVT.

The chain combines TRBV14 with TRBJ2-1; 9 nucleotides match TRBD1. The V gene's germline CDR1 is SGHDN and CDR2 FVKESK. This CDR3 is built from 15 residues. V lost 2 bases to trimming and J lost 7 bases; unmatched junction nucleotides: 6. CDR3 coding DNA: TGTGCCAGCAGCCAAATAGGACAGGGGAAAAATGAGCAGTTCTTC. Translated: CASSQIGQGKNEQFF.

The chain employs TRBV29-1 and TRBJ1-2; 7 bases fit TRBD1. The CDR3 has 12 residues. After removal of 6 bases from V and 5 bases from J, the junction contained 6 bases not matched to a gene. Germline CDR1 SQVTM, CDR2 ANQGSEA. The chain's CDR3 is CSVTTGEYGYTF. The CDR3 nucleotides are TGCAGCGTCACAACAGGGGAGTATGGCTACACCTTC.